The clone carrying this T cell receptor beta chain was detected many times. Antigen unknown. The source of the sample is a study of spatial heterogeneity in lung cancer. General observations from the study: In tumors, expanded intratumoral alpha and beta TCR counts tracked mutation counts.

Documented time point: sample taken at primary tumor resection. TCRdb independently ran MiXCR on the 5' RACE reads; one entry per CDR3 protein. This table holds under 15,000 distinct CDR3 sequences, about 4.8% found once. The CDR3 is 14 residues long. The ends were cut back, 5 bases at V and 5 bases at J, with 10 bases in the middle. This rearrangement joins TRBV12-3 or TRBV12-4 to TRBJ2-6; D is undetermined. The receptor's source is a female donor with early-stage non-small cell lung cancer. This sample comprised lung tumor tissue, obtained at surgery. The CDR3 DNA follows: TGTGCCAGCAGTGTTAATAGTAGGGCCAACGTCCTGACTTTC. Protein sequence: CASSVNSRANVLTF.